This T cell receptor beta chain originates from a study of graft-versus-host responses after intestinal transplantation. Looking at the study overall: Anti-thymocyte globulin induction was given to all recipients, followed by tacrolimus and steroids for 2 to 3 years. Study observations and caveats: Some GvH clones were seen earlier in gut or blood, suggesting intestinal origin.

Here immunoSEQ multiplex PCR was the method, and the copy in TCRdb shows in-frame clones only, minus some. The sample consists of 62,000 or so clones, roughly 90% of them appearing once. On this clone itself: No antigen is known for it.

Germline values: CDR1 MNHEY, CDR2 SMNVEV (reference sequence). This CDR3 is built from 16 residues. The J segment lost 8 bases and the V segment lost 7 bases, leaving 19 bases of the junction unmatched. The rearrangement links TRBV27 to TRBJ1-2; TRBD1 aligns across 7 bases. Material: unstimulated CD8+ T cells sorted from spleen or lymph node cells, obtained before transplant. The source of this sequence is a human donor who was the organ donor for an intestinal transplant. The CDR3 spells CASMKLMTGNAEGYTF. The CDR3 bases are TGTGCCAGCATGAAACTAATGACAGGGAATGCGGAGGGCTACACCTTC.